These 23 T cell receptor beta chains were sequenced from one sample in a study of T-cell reconstitution after alpha-beta-depleted transplantation in children. The TCRbeta library was prepared with unique molecular identifiers. TCRdb redid the calling of the PCR reads with MiXCR, one entry per CDR3 protein. The sample contains over 100,000 distinct CDR3 sequences, around 10% of which appear only once. The material sequenced was PBMCs, taken before TCRalphabeta/CD19-depleted stem cell transplant. The receptors stem from a boy younger than 10 with acute lymphoblastic leukemia, due to receive a stem cell transplant.

At least ten counts were recorded for this clonotype. This chain links TRBV5-1 with TRBJ2-7, with a weak D call TRBD2 (7 bases). Germline-derived CDR1 and CDR2 are SGHRS and YFSETQ. Between the trimmed V and J ends, which lost 1 base and 2 bases, there was a span of 13 bases. The CDR3 runs to 15 residues. CDR3 protein: CASSLRGARAYEQYF. CDR3 in DNA: TGCGCCAGCAGCTTGCGGGGGGCGCGGGCCTACGAGCAGTACTTC. Complete variable domain (other parts from reference TRBV5-1 and TRBJ2-7): KAGVTQTPRYLIKTRGQQVTLSCSPISGHRSVSWYQQTPGQGLQFLFEYFSETQRNKGNFPGRFSGRQFSNSRSEMNVSTLELGDSALYLCASSLRGARAYEQYFGPGTRLTVT.

The rearrangement uses TRBV5-1 and TRBJ2-5; TRBD2 matches 12 bases. CDR3 length: 15 residues. V was clipped by 5 bases and J by 7 bases; unmatched bases: 9. The germline CDR1 and CDR2 sequences are SGHRS and YFSETQ. The CDR3: CASSLNLAGGRTQYF. The DNA of the CDR3 is TGCGCCAGCAGTCTGAATCTAGCGGGAGGGAGGACCCAGTACTTC.

This chain links TRBV29-1 with TRBJ2-7, with TRBD1 matching 8 bases. V trimming: 7 bases; J trimming: 3 bases; junction bases outside the gene matches: 5. Germline CDR1 SQVTM, CDR2 ANQGSEA. The CDR3 runs to 12 residues. The CDR3 DNA reads TGCAGCGGAACCGACAGGGGCTACGAGCAGTACTTC. This gives the protein CSGTDRGYEQYF.

This clonotype was seen many times. The chain links TRBV9 to TRBJ1-2, with D uncertain. Germline values: CDR1 SGDLS, CDR2 YYNGEE. Trimming pared 0 bases from V and 2 bases from J, leaving 14 bases between. The CDR3 extends over 16 amino acids. CDR3 DNA: TGTGCCAGCAGCGTAGAACAGACACCGAGGAACTATGGCTACACCTTC. As protein: CASSVEQTPRNYGYTF.

V gene TRBV5-1 combines with J gene TRBJ1-1; D is undetermined. This CDR3 contains 13 residues. Trimming took off 4 bases at V and 2 bases at J, with 9 bases between the two ends. Germline lookup yields CDR1 SGHRS and CDR2 YFSETQ. The chain's CDR3 is CASSPRSNTEAFF. The CDR3 DNA reads TGCGCCAGCAGCCCAAGGTCTAACACTGAAGCTTTCTTT. The entire variable domain, with the rest obtained from reference TRBV5-1 and TRBJ1-1, is as follows: KAGVTQTPRYLIKTRGQQVTLSCSPISGHRSVSWYQQTPGQGLQFLFEYFSETQRNKGNFPGRFSGRQFSNSRSEMNVSTLELGDSALYLCASSPRSNTEAFFGQGTRLTVV.

The V and J genes are TRBV2 and TRBJ2-2, with 7 bases identical to TRBD1. V shed 8 bases and J 2 bases; nucleotides not matched to a gene: 8. This CDR3 has 15 residues. Germline assignment: CDR1 SNHLY and CDR2 FYNNEI. CDR3 protein: CASGDSLANTGELFF. The CDR3, as DNA: TGTGCCAGCGGGGACAGCTTGGCAAACACCGGGGAGCTGTTTTTT.

In its sample, this clonotype was seen a few times. The chain has TRBV10-3 and TRBJ2-7, with a tentative D call TRBD1 (6 bases). The CDR3 has 15 residues. The V end lost 3 bases, the J end lost 4 bases, and 16 bases lay between the germline ends. Germline lookup yields CDR1 ENHRY and CDR2 SYGVKD. The CDR3 loop is CAISDRRLGAYEQYF. CDR3 nucleotides: TGTGCCATCAGTGACCGTCGGCTGGGGGCATACGAGCAGTACTTC.

This clonotype has more than one count but fewer than ten. The CDR3 DNA sequence: TGTGCCTGGAGTACGGGACTAGCGGGACTCAATGAGCAGTTCTTC. This encodes CAWSTGLAGLNEQFF. The chain uses TRBV30 and TRBJ2-1, with 13 bases lining up with TRBD2. CDR3 length: 15 amino acids. Trimming took 2 bases from V and 6 from J; bases not matched to a gene: 4. The germline gives CDR1 GTSNPN, CDR2 SVGIG (reference sequence).

A few counts support this clonotype. The rearrangement uses TRBV29-1 and TRBJ2-1, with 7 bases identical to TRBD2. V trimming: 6 bases; J trimming: 4 bases; junction bases outside the gene matches: 9. The CDR3 covers 14 residues. Germline V gives CDR1 SQVTM, CDR2 ANQGSEA. CDR3 DNA sequence: TGCAGCGTCGTGGGGGGGGATAGGTACAATGAGCAGTTCTTC. Translating it yields CSVVGGDRYNEQFF.

This clonotype was observed a handful of times. This sequence joins TRBV12-3 or TRBV12-4 and TRBJ1-1, with D perhaps TRBD1 (6 bases). The V and J ends lost 7 bases and 4 bases respectively, with 13 bases between them. The CDR3 has 13 amino acids. CDR3 loop: CASTPRGRTEAFF. The DNA of the CDR3 is TGTGCCAGCACCCCCCGGGGGCGCACTGAAGCTTTCTTT.

J is TRBJ1-5 and V is TRBV6-1; tentatively, D is TRBD1 (6 bases). The germline CDR1 and CDR2 sequences are MNHNS and SASEGT. The CDR3 covers 14 residues. V shed 7 bases and J shed 5 bases, with 15 bases lying between them. CDR3 residues: CASTEPQGYQPQHF. In DNA, the CDR3 is TGTGCCAGCACCGAACCCCAGGGGTATCAGCCCCAGCATTTT.

This clonotype has more than one count but fewer than ten. The V call is TRBV11-1, the J call TRBJ2-2; 7 bases are shared with TRBD1. Germline loops: CDR1 SGHAT, CDR2 FQDESV (reference sequence). V trimming: 3 bases; J trimming: 4 bases; junction bases outside the gene matches: 5. There are 15 residues in the CDR3. The CDR3 here is CASSLDGTATGELFF. The CDR3, as DNA: TGTGCCAGCAGCTTGGATGGGACAGCCACCGGGGAGCTGTTTTTT.

This clonotype showed up many times. This chain uses TRBV6-5 with TRBJ1-6; D may be TRBD1 (6 bases). There are 17 residues in the CDR3. V was trimmed by 2 bases and J by 0 bases, leaving 11 bases between them. CDR1 and CDR2 from the germline V gene are MNHEY and SVGAGI. CDR3 residues: CASSYDRLSSYNSPLHF. Here the CDR3 DNA reads TGTGCCAGCAGTTACGACAGGTTAAGCTCCTATAATTCACCCCTCCACTTT.

V gene TRBV3-1 combines with J gene TRBJ2-1, with 12 bases identical to TRBD2. Germline V CDR1 and CDR2: LGHDT, YNNKEL (reference sequence). The CDR3 is made up of 16 amino acids. The J segment lost 9 bases and the V segment lost 4 bases, leaving 10 bases of the junction unmatched. The CDR3 DNA sequence: TGTGCCAGCAGCCCCATCCCTAGCGGGAGGGCCAGTGAGCAGTTCTTC. Encoded protein: CASSPIPSGRASEQFF.

This clonotype was counted once. CDR3 in amino acids: CAWSGIRGEQYF. CDR3 sequence (DNA): TGTGCCTGGAGCGGGATTCGTGGCGAGCAGTACTTC. The rearrangement uses TRBV30 and TRBJ2-7; TRBD2 is a possible D gene (5 bases). V was clipped by 3 bases and J by 6 bases, with 12 bases between them. From germline, CDR1 is GTSNPN and CDR2 SVGIG (reference sequence). This CDR3 contains 12 residues.

This clonotype was seen many times. In nucleotides, the CDR3 is TGTGCCAGCAGCGTAGAAGGTTTAGCGGGAGTCGGTTTTGGTAGCTCCTACAATGAGCAGTTCTTC. Translated, it gives CASSVEGLAGVGFGSSYNEQFF. The V call is TRBV9, the J call TRBJ2-1, with 9 bases lining up with TRBD2. The V gene end was trimmed by 0 bases and the J gene end by 0 bases; junction bases not matched to a gene: 19. Germline lookup yields CDR1 SGDLS and CDR2 YYNGEE. This CDR3 has 22 residues.

This clonotype was detected many times. The J gene is TRBJ1-1, the V gene TRBV7-9, with D unclear. CDR1 is SEHNR and CDR2 is FQNEAQ in the germline V gene (reference sequence). The CDR3 is 15 residues long. V lost 2 bases and J 3 bases, leaving 13 bases between the germline ends. For the CDR3, the DNA is TGTGCCAGCAGCTTAAGAGGTTTAGAGTACACTGAAGCTTTCTTT. It specifies CASSLRGLEYTEAFF.

In its sample, this clonotype was seen many times. The chain uses TRBV12-3 or TRBV12-4 and TRBJ2-7; D not certain. V was trimmed by 2 bases and J by 4 bases, leaving 12 bases between them. The CDR3 consists of 14 residues. CDR3 amino acids: CASSLNSIKYEQYF. The DNA for the CDR3 is TGTGCCAGCAGTTTAAACAGTATTAAGTACGAGCAGTACTTC.

Comments on this clonotype: A read error is possible here, since a much larger clone lies one base away. V gene TRBV12-3 or TRBV12-4 combines with J gene TRBJ1-1; D gene unclear. Trimming took 1 base from V and 7 from J, leaving 7 bases between them. The CDR3 covers 12 residues. The CDR3 sequence: CASSLDYIEAFF. CDR3 DNA: TGTGCCAGCAGTTTAGACTACATTGAAGCTTTCTTT.

A few counts support this clonotype. The rearrangement joins TRBV6-1 to TRBJ2-2; TRBD1 is a possible D gene (6 bases). The length of the CDR3 is 15 residues. Germline CDR1 MNHNS, CDR2 SASEGT. Trimming took 6 bases from V and 4 from J, leaving 15 bases between them. As DNA, the CDR3 is TGTGCCAGCAGGATGACAGGAAAATCCACCGGGGAGCTGTTTTTT. It encodes CASRMTGKSTGELFF.

The chain uses TRBV7-3 and TRBJ2-3; D perhaps matches TRBD2 (5 bases). V dropped 4 bases and J dropped 2 bases, with 16 bases sitting between them. CDR1 SGHTA and CDR2 FQGTGA come from the germline V gene. The CDR3 length is 16 residues. Here the CDR3 reads CASSSREPWTTDTQYF. The DNA of the CDR3 is TGTGCCAGCAGCTCCCGGGAACCCTGGACCACAGATACGCAGTATTTT.

The gene calls are TRBV28 and TRBJ1-1; TRBD1 agrees at 9 bases. The germline V gene has CDR1 MDHEN and CDR2 SYDVKM. V was pared by 5 bases and J by 3 bases, with 10 bases of the junction left unmatched. The CDR3 has 16 amino acids. The CDR3 spells CASSPPTGGFDTEAFF. The CDR3 coding sequence is TGTGCCAGCAGTCCTCCTACAGGGGGCTTTGACACTGAAGCTTTCTTT.

The chain has TRBV20-1 and TRBJ2-7; TRBD2 aligns across 13 bases. The V segment lost 1 base and the J segment 6 bases; nucleotides outside the gene matches: 6. The germline V gene has CDR1 DFQATT and CDR2 SNEGSKA (reference sequence). CDR3 length equals 15 residues. CDR3 nucleotides: TGCAGTGCTAGAGGCCCGGGACTAGCGGGATCCGAGCAGTACTTC. It yields the protein CSARGPGLAGSEQYF.